The text below deals with one TCR beta chain. Its antigen is unidentified. The PCR ran on 60 Vbeta and 13 Jbeta primers. Only in-frame clones appear in the TCRdb table, and some are missing; sequencing was by immunoSEQ multiplex PCR. The sample records nearly 100,000 clones, approximately 76% being singletons. This sample was taken from a study of cytomegalovirus exposure and HLA in healthy donors. General observations from the study: Usually a TCR sequence was rare, but some public TCRs were found in many donors. A missense variant in DCLRE1C was later tied to TCR beta V- and J-gene trimming. Certain indistinguishable V segments, among them TRBV6-2 and TRBV6-3, were excluded. In vitro checks showed that a few CMV-associated chains really do target CMV antigens.

The V gene's germline CDR1 is SGDLS and CDR2 YYNGEE. The CDR3 runs 14 residues. V trimming: 1 base; J trimming: 4 bases; junction bases outside the gene matches: 3. Input material: PBMCs. The chain has TRBV9 and TRBJ2-5; TRBD2 agrees at 8 bases. The TCR comes from a woman aged 55-69 years in good health and CMV-seropositive. The CDR3 sequence: CASSVRLAGETQYF. CDR3 coding DNA: TGTGCCAGCAGCGTAAGGCTAGCGGGAGAGACCCAGTACTTC.